What follows describes a single TCR beta chain. Autoimmune disease history or systemic immunosuppression led to patients being barred. The germline V gene has CDR1 KGHSH and CDR2 LQKENI. This CDR3 region has 15 residues. Trimming took 3 bases from V and 4 from J, leaving 15 bases between them. Generated by immunoSEQ multiplex PCR, the TCRdb table keeps only in-frame clones and is missing some. The sample has about 68,000 clones, approximately 86% seen once; the top ten hold around 2%. This record comes from a study of OX40 agonist ivuxolimab in advanced cancers. Overall study: Melanoma, hepatocellular carcinoma, head and neck or renal cell cancer occurred in dose-escalation patients. Allowance was made for prior anti-PD-1, anti-PD-L1 or anti-CTLA-4 therapy, and 40% to 45% had some.

The TCR sequence derives from an adult with an advanced solid tumor such as melanoma, head and neck, liver or kidney cancer. This chain joins TRBV18 and TRBJ2-5, with D possibly called TRBD1 or TRBD2 (5 bases each). The sequences come from CD4+ or CD8+ T cells sorted from blood, collected in a trial of the OX40 agonist ivuxolimab. The CDR3 DNA follows: TGTGCCAGCTCACCCGGGACGGGACCCACAGAGACCCAGTACTTC. It codes for CASSPGTGPTETQYF.